This entry describes one T cell receptor beta chain. There is no known antigen for this receptor. Within one base of it there is no much larger clone, and no base qualities were kept. The data are from a study of cytomegalovirus exposure and HLA in healthy donors (dated 2017 in TCRdb). For context, the study as a whole: A later analysis indicated that the 90 to 150 validation repertoires were generated on the platform also employed for the 700 or so repertoires of the first cohort. To predict cytomegalovirus infection status, the study brought together high-throughput TCR immunosequencing, statistical association of individual TCRs with disease status, and machine learning. The study was designed to test whether signatures of past pathogen exposure could be identified by cataloging public T cell receptors. Along with the approximately 700-subject first cohort, a separate validation cohort of over a hundred different subjects was used.

Libraries were made using the immunoSEQ multiplex PCR assay. Turning to the authors' computational methods: A statistical classification framework was built for diagnosing cytomegalovirus status from the catalog of TCR beta chain sequences. TCRdb provides this immuneACCESS table in a form limited to in-frame rearrangements. Some clones are lacking; in checked studies, under half of them reflect an unresolved V gene, and why the rest are absent is not known. The DNA gave D and trimming, while V, J and clone size come from that table. In this sample the table shows 85,000 to 120,000 clones, roughly 95% of which occur a single time. The ten largest clones capture 0.89% of the sample. V and J are truncated by 1 base and 12 bases respectively, leaving an intervening sequence of 12 bases. CDR1 and CDR2 are read off the germline V gene as LGHNA and YSLEER. CDR3 length: 12 amino acids, cysteine to phenylalanine. The DNA shown is the 36-base CDR3, in frame from base 1.

Overall results and qualifications from the work: The classifier was reported to diagnose cytomegalovirus status with high specificity and sensitivity in both the original cohort and the validation cohort. According to the authors, the approach could potentially be generalized to other disease states and immunological phenotypes. A later analysis found that TCRs clustered in the first cohort also tended to co-occur in the approximately 120 validation repertoires, with more than 90% of cluster scores above 0. In vitro tests confirmed that a few of the cytomegalovirus-associated TCR beta chains recognize cytomegalovirus antigens. The validation cohort had no HLA typing available for a later analysis, so co-occurrence within that cohort was assessed over all 130 or so repertoires. In the study, approximately 160 TCR beta chains were listed as associated with cytomegalovirus. Most TCR sequences were observed very rarely across donors, whereas some public TCRs were present in many individuals.

The donors belonged to the validation cohort of about 130 subjects, which was separate from the roughly 680-subject first cohort. This clonotype was sampled from a woman aged 18-29 years in good health and CMV-seronegative. Material: PBMCs. The sequence links TRBV4-3 to TRBJ1-1; tentative D gene TRBD1, with 5 bases matching. The sequenced DNA: TGCGCCAGCAGCCAAGTCGGAGGGGACCCTTTCTTT. Its product reads: CASSQVGGDPFF.